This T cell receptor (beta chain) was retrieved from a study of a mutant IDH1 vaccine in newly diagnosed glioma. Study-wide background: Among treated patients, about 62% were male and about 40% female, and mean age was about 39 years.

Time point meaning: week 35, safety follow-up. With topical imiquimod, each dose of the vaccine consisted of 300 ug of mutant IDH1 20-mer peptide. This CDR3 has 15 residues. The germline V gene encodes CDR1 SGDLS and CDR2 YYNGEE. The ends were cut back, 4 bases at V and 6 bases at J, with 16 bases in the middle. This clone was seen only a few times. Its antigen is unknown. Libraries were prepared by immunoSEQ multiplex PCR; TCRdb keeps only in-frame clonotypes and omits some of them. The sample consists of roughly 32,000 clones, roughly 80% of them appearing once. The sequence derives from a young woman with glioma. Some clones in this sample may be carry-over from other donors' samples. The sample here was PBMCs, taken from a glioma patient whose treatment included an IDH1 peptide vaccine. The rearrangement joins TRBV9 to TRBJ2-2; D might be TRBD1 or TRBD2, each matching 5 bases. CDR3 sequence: CASSRDATRSGELFF. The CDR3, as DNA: TGTGCCAGCAGCCGGGACGCAACTCGATCCGGGGAGCTGTTTTTT.